This T cell receptor beta chain came from a study of T cell responses to AZD1222 COVID-19 vaccine. Study-wide background: Pooled in the analysis were second doses at about 4 or about 12 weeks.

Trimming removed 3 bases at V and 10 bases at J, with 13 bases between. The CDR3 totals 12 residues. TCRdb's table, derived via immunoSEQ multiplex PCR, lists solely in-frame clones and lacks some. Altogether approximately 100,000 clones are present, approximately 90% being singletons, with the ten largest covering approximately 4.2%. The sequence derives from an adult in good health. The chain carries TRBV12-3 or TRBV12-4 and TRBJ2-7; a weak D match, TRBD2 (5 bases). Sequenced material: peripheral blood, taken on day 0 of AZD1222 vaccination. The CDR3 protein is CASSFDTSNQYF. CDR3 DNA: TGTGCCAGCAGTTTCGACACTAGTAACCAGTACTTC.